This T cell receptor beta chain was captured by sequencing in a study of blood T cell repertoires in COVID-19. Study information: Sources were T cells, B-cell-depleted T cells, or PBMCs; the material itself was cDNA or gDNA.

Original analysis: Researchers report that nucleated cell counts were estimated from reference gene primer amplification. Produced via immunoSEQ multiplex PCR; TCRdb's table is partial and in-frame only. That table supplies the V and J calls and clone size; D and trimming were determined from the DNA. The table records around 160,000 clones, roughly 80% of them present only once. V shed 4 bases and J shed 6 bases, with 19 bases lying between them. This CDR3 region has 16 residues. Germline V gene lookup returns CDR1 SGDLS and CDR2 YYNGEE. This TCR was recovered from a woman between 40 and 55 years old with active or convalescent COVID-19. Sequencing was performed on peripheral blood. This chain links TRBV9 with TRBJ2-2, with D possibly being TRBD2 (5 bases). In DNA form, the CDR3 reads TGTGCCAGCAGCCCCCGGGCGAGGGAAGGGCCCGGGGAGCTGTTTTTT. It codes for CASSPRAREGPGELFF.